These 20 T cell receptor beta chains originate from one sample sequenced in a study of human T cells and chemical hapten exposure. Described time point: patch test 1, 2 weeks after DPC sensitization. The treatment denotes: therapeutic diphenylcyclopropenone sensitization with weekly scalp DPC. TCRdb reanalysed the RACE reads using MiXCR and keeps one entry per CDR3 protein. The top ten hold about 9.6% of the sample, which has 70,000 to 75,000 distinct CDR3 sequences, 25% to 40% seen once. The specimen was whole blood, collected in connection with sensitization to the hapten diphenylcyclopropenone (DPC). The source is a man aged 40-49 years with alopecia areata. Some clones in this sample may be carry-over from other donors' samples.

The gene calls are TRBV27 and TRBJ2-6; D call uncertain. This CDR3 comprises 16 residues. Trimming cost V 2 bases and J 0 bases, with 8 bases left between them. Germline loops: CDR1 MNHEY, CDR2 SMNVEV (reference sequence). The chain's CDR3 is CASSLMGNSGANVLTF. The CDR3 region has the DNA TGTGCCAGCAGTTTAATGGGTAACTCTGGGGCCAACGTCCTGACTTTC.

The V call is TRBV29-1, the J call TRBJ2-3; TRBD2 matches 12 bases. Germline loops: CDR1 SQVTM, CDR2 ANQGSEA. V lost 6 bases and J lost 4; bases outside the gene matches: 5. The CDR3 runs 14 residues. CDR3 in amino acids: CSVRLAGVPDTQYF. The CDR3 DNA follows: TGCAGCGTCCGACTAGCGGGAGTTCCAGATACGCAGTATTTT.

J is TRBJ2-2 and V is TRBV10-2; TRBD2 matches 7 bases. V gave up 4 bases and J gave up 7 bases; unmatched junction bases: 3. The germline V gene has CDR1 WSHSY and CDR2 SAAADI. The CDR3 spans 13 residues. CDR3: CASSVLARGELFF. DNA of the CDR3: TGCGCCAGCAGTGTACTAGCGCGCGGGGAGCTGTTTTTT.

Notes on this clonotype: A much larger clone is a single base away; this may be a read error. This chain's CDR3 is CASSLSQKSEAFF. CDR3 bases: TGCGCCAGCAGCTTGAGCCAAAAATCGGAAGCTTTCTTT. The J gene is TRBJ1-1, the V gene TRBV5-1; no firm D call. V lost 1 base and J lost 8, with 12 bases in between. Germline CDR1 reads SGHRS; CDR2 reads YFSETQ. This CDR3 spans 13 amino acids.

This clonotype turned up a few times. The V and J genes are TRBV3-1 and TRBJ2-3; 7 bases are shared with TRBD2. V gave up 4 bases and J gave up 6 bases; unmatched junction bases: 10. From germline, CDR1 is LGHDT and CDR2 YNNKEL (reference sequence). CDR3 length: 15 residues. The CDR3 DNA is TGTGCCAGCAGCCTCCAAGCGGGGCGGGGGGATACGCAGTATTTT. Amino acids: CASSLQAGRGDTQYF.

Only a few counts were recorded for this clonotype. The CDR3 DNA follows: TGTGCCAGCAGCAAAAAAGGGCAGGGTGAGGACATTCAGTACTTC. It yields the protein CASSKKGQGEDIQYF. The chain couples TRBV21-1 to TRBJ2-4; the table gives TRBD1 as D, unverified against the DNA. TRBV21-1 is classified as a pseudogene. The CDR3 runs to 15 residues.

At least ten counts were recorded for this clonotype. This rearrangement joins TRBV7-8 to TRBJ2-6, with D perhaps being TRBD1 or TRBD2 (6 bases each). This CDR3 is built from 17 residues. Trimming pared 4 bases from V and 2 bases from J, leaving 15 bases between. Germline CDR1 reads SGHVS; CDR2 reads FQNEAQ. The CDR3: CASSSPDGGPGANVLTF. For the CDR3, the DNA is TGTGCCAGCAGCTCGCCGGACGGGGGCCCTGGGGCCAACGTCCTGACTTTC.

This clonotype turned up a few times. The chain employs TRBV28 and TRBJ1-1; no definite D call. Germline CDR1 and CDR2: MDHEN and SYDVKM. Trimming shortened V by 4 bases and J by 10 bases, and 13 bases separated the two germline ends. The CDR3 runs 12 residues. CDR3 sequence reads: CASSSPRLVAFF. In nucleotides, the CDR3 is TGTGCCAGCAGTTCCCCTCGCCTTGTAGCTTTCTTT.

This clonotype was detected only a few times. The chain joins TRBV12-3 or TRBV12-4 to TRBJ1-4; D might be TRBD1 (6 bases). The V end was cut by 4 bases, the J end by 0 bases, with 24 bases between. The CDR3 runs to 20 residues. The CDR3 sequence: CASSSDLSPSRQATNEKLFF. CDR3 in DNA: TGTGCCAGCAGTTCCGACCTAAGCCCCTCCCGACAGGCAACTAATGAAAAACTGTTTTTT.

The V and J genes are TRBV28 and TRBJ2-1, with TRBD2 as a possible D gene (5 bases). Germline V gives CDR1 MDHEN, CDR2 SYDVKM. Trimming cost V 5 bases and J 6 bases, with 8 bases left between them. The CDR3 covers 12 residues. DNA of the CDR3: TGTGCCAGCAGTGAGAGGGCCAATGAGCAGTTCTTC. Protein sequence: CASSERANEQFF. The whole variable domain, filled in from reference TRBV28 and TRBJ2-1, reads DVKVTQSSRYLVKRTGEKVFLECVQDMDHENMFWYRQDPGLGLRLIYFSYDVKMKEKGDIPEGYSVSREKKERFSLILESASTNQTSMYLCASSERANEQFFGPGTRLTVL.

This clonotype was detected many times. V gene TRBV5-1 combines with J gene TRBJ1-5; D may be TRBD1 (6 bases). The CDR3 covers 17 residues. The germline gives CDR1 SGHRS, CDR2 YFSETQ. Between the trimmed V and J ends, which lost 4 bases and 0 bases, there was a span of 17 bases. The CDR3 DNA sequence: TGCGCCAGCAGCCCCGGAGCGACAGGCACTAGCAATCAGCCCCAGCATTTT. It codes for CASSPGATGTSNQPQHF.

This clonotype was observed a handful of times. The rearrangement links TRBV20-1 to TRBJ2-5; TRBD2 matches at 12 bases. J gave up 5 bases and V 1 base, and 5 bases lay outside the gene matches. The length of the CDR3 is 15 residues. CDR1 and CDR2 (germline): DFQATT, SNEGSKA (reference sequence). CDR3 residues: CSARASTSGSETQYF. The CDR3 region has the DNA TGCAGTGCTAGAGCTTCGACTAGCGGGAGTGAGACCCAGTACTTC.

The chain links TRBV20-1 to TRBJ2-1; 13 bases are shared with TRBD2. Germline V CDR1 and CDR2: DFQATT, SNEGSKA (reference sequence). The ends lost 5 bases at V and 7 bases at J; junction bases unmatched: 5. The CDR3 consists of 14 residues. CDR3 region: CSAPTSGRRNEQFF. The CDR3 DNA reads TGCAGTGCTCCGACTAGCGGGAGGAGAAATGAGCAGTTCTTC.

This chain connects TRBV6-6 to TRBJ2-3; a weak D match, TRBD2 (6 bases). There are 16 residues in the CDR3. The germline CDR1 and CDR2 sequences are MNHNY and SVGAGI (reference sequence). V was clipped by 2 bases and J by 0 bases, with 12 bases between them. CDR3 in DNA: TGTGCCAGCAGTTACGGGCGGGACGCCAGCACAGATACGCAGTATTTT. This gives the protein CASSYGRDASTDTQYF.

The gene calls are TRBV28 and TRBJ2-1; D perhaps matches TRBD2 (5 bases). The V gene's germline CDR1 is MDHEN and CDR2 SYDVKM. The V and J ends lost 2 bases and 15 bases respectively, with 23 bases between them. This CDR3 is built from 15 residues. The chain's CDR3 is CASSLGPGSLSRGFF. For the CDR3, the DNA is TGTGCCAGCAGTTTAGGACCAGGATCCCTGAGCCGGGGGTTCTTC.

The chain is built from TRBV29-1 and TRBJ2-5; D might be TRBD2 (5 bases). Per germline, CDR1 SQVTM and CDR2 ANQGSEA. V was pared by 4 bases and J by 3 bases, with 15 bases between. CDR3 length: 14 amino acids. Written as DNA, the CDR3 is TGCAGCGTTGTGCTAGCATCGGGAAAAGAGACCCAGTACTTC. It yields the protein CSVVLASGKETQYF.

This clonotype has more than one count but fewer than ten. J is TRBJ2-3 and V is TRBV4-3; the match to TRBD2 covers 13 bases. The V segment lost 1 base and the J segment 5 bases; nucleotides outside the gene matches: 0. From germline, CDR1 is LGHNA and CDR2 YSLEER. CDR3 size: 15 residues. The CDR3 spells CASSQGLAGGDTQYF. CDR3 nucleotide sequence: TGCGCCAGCAGCCAAGGACTAGCGGGGGGAGATACGCAGTATTTT.

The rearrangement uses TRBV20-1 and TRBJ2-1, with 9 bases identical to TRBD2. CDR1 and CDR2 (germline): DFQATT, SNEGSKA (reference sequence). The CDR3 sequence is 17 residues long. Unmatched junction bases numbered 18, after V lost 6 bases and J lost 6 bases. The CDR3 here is CSANLAGTPQRINEQFF. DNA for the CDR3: TGCAGTGCCAATCTAGCGGGAACCCCGCAGAGGATCAATGAGCAGTTCTTC.

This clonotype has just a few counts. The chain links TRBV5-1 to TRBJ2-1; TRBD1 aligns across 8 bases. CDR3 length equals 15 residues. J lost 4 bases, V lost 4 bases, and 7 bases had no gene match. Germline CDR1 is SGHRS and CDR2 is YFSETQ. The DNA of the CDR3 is TGCGCCAGCAGCGACGGGACAGGCCGATACAATGAGCAGTTCTTC. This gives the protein CASSDGTGRYNEQFF.

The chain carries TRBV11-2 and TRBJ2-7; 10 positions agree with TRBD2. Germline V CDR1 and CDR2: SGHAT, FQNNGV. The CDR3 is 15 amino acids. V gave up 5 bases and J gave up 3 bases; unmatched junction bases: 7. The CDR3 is CASSLSGRAYYEQYF. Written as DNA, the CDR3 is TGTGCCAGCAGCCTAAGCGGGAGGGCCTACTACGAGCAGTACTTC.